Listed below are T cell receptor beta chains from one sample, sequenced in a study of memory CD4+ T cells and cytomegalovirus serostatus. The method was immunoSEQ multiplex PCR; TCRdb's version includes in-frame clones alone and lacks a portion of them. Among approximately 23,000 clones listed, approximately 71% were seen once. Sequenced input: memory CD4+ T cells from blood. These receptors originate from an adult in good health and CMV-seronegative. Each CDR3 is given with its conserved first and last residue. The D gene is left open where the match is weak. Clone sizes are given selectively: once, few, many, or a class where the clone is expanded.

clone size | J gene | V gene | D gene | CDR3 DNA | CDR3 protein
NA | TRBJ1-1 | TRBV19 | NA | TGTGCCAGTAGCAGACACTCGAACACTGAAGCTTTCTTT | CASSRHSNTEAFF
few | TRBJ1-1 | TRBV29-1 | NA | TGCAGCGTCACAGTAAACACTGAAGCTTTCTTT | CSVTVNTEAFF
NA | TRBJ1-5 | TRBV19 | NA | TGTGCCAGTAGTATAGACAGTGGGAGGGCGACCCAGCATTTT | CASSIDSGRATQHF
NA | TRBJ2-3 | TRBV6-1 | NA | TGTGCCAGCAGAGATAATCAGGGGTTGGATACGCAGTATTTT | CASRDNQGLDTQYF
few | TRBJ1-4 | TRBV14 | NA | TGTGCCAGCACAACAGGTTCTAATGAAAAACTGTTTTTT | CASTTGSNEKLFF
once | TRBJ1-3 | TRBV4-2 | TRBD1 | TGTGCCAGCAGCCAAGATCTCCGACAGGGCTCTGGAAACACCATATATTTT | CASSQDLRQGSGNTIYF
NA | TRBJ1-1 | TRBV10-3 | NA | TGTGCCATCAGCGTACGGGAGGACACTGAAGCTTTCTTT | CAISVREDTEAFF
few | TRBJ1-1 | TRBV5-1 | NA | TGCGCCAGCAGCTTGTTGGGGCACACTGAAGCTTTCTTT | CASSLLGHTEAFF
NA | TRBJ1-1 | TRBV7-3 | TRBD1 | TGTGCCAGCAGCTTAAGTGGCGACAGGGGGGGAACTGAAGCTTTCTTT | CASSLSGDRGGTEAFF
NA | TRBJ2-5 | TRBV7-2 | TRBD1 | TGTGCCAGCAGGACGACAGGGGTGGCGATGACCCAGTACTTC | CASRTTGVAMTQYF
NA | TRBJ2-3 | TRBV4-2 | TRBD2 | TGTGCCAGCAGCCAAGACACTAGCGGGGGAGATACGCAGTATTTT | CASSQDTSGGDTQYF
NA | TRBJ1-1 | TRBV7-2 | NA | TGTGCCAGCAGCTTAGCGGTCATCGGGGGGTTTGAAGCTTTCTTT | CASSLAVIGGFEAFF
NA | TRBJ2-7 | TRBV29-1 | NA | TGCAGCGTTGGCGGGGCGAGTAACGAGCAGTACTTC | CSVGGASNEQYF
NA | TRBJ2-1 | TRBV19 | NA | TGTGCCAGTAGTTTTACCCCCCAGGGAACCTACAATGAGCAGTTCTTC | CASSFTPQGTYNEQFF
NA | TRBJ1-5 | TRBV27 | TRBD1 | TGTGCCAGCAGTTTGGAGACAGGGGGTAAGAATCAGCCCCAGCATTTT | CASSLETGGKNQPQHF
NA | TRBJ2-6 | TRBV21-1 | NA | TGTGCCAGCAGCAAAGGGACCGGGACAGGGGCTGGGGCCAACGTCCTGACTTTC | CASSKGTGTGAGANVLTF
few | TRBJ1-1 | TRBV30 | TRBD1 | TGTGCCTGGAGTCCAATGGACAGGAGGAACACTGAAGCTTTCTTT | CAWSPMDRRNTEAFF
NA | TRBJ1-4 | TRBV4-3 | NA | TGCGCCAGCAGCCAGACAGTCAACGTCGGAAAACTGTTTTTT | CASSQTVNVGKLFF
NA | TRBJ2-4 | TRBV28 | NA | TGTGCCAGCAGTTTAATAATAGCCAAAAACATTCAGTACTTC | CASSLIIAKNIQYF
NA | TRBJ2-1 | TRBV7-8 | NA | TGTGCCAGCAGCTTTGGGACTTCTTCCAATGAGCAGTTCTTC | CASSFGTSSNEQFF
NA | TRBJ1-1 | TRBV5-1 | NA | TGCGCCAGCAGGTCTCTCGGGACCTTGAACACTGAAGCTTTCTTT | CASRSLGTLNTEAFF
NA | TRBJ2-5 | TRBV7-8 | TRBD2 | TGTGCCAGCAGCCCGGGACTAGCGGAAGAGACCCAGTACTTC | CASSPGLAEETQYF
NA | TRBJ2-1 | TRBV9 | TRBD2 | TGTGCCAGCAGCCCGGCAGCTGGGACTAGCGGGTCGGAGGGGAACAATGAGCAGTTCTTC | CASSPAAGTSGSEGNNEQFF
NA | TRBJ1-1 | TRBV4-3 | NA | TGCGCCAGCAGAGATACAGGTATAACCACTGAAGCTTTCTTT | CASRDTGITTEAFF
NA | TRBJ2-5 | TRBV4-1 | NA | TGCGCCAGCAGCCAAGACCCTGGCGGGTCCCAAGAGACCCAGTACTTC | CASSQDPGGSQETQYF
NA | TRBJ2-7 | TRBV18 | NA | TGTGCCAGCTCACCAGGGCATTACGAGCAGTACTTC | CASSPGHYEQYF
few | TRBJ2-2 | TRBV4-3 | TRBD1 | TGCGCCAGCAGCCAAGATAGGACAGGCACCGGGGAGCTGTTTTTT | CASSQDRTGTGELFF
NA | TRBJ1-4 | TRBV13 | TRBD1 | TGTGCCAGCAGCCATCTCCGGACAGGGATTAATGAAAAACTGTTTTTT | CASSHLRTGINEKLFF
NA | TRBJ2-7 | TRBV6-5 | NA | TGTGCCAGCAGTCCTACATTGGACTACGAGCAGTACTTC | CASSPTLDYEQYF
NA | TRBJ1-3 | TRBV6-5 | TRBD1 | TGTGCCAGCAGGGACCAGGGGGTCTCTGGAAACACCATATATTTT | CASRDQGVSGNTIYF
once | TRBJ2-7 | TRBV20-1 | NA | TGCAGTGCTAGAGGGCCCTACGAGCAGTACTTC | CSARGPYEQYF
NA | TRBJ1-2 | TRBV6-5 | NA | TGTGCCAGCAGCGGCCACCAGGGTACCGGCTACACCTTC | CASSGHQGTGYTF
NA | TRBJ2-3 | TRBV18 | NA | TGTGCCAGCTCACCACCGACCCGAGATACGCAGTATTTT | CASSPPTRDTQYF
NA | TRBJ2-2 | TRBV5-1 | NA | TGCGCCAGCACCCTACAAGACAGCTCCGGGGAGCTGTTTTTT | CASTLQDSSGELFF
NA | TRBJ2-3 | TRBV28 | NA | TGTGCCAGCAGTTCCCGGCGAGATACGCAGTATTTT | CASSSRRDTQYF
NA | TRBJ2-7 | TRBV7-9 | TRBD1 | TGTGCCAGCACCCTCAGCAGGGGACAGGGTGCTTACGAGCAGTACTTC | CASTLSRGQGAYEQYF
NA | TRBJ2-7 | TRBV4-3 | NA | TGCGCCAGCAGCCAAGCCAGGGCGGGCGAGCAGTACTTC | CASSQARAGEQYF
once | TRBJ1-2 | TRBV7-9 | NA | TGTGCCAGCACCCCCCGGGGAGGTAACTATGGCTACACCTTC | CASTPRGGNYGYTF
NA | TRBJ1-2 | TRBV11-2 | NA | TGTGCCAGCAGCTCCACGAGTCGCGGTGGCTACACCTTC | CASSSTSRGGYTF
NA | TRBJ1-2 | TRBV6-6 | TRBD1 | TGTGCCAGCAGAGCGACAGGGGGCGGAGGGGGCTACACCTTC | CASRATGGGGGYTF
NA | TRBJ2-7 | TRBV5-1 | TRBD2 | TGCGCCAGCAGCACGGGGGGTACTAGCTCCTACGAGCAGTACTTC | CASSTGGTSSYEQYF
NA | TRBJ2-1 | TRBV6-1 | NA | TGTGCCAGCAGACCCTCAGGGGGGAGGCAGTTCTTC | CASRPSGGRQFF
NA | TRBJ2-7 | TRBV28 | TRBD2 | TGTGCCAGCAGTACCGGGGGAGGGGTGAACTACGAGCAGTACTTC | CASSTGGGVNYEQYF
NA | TRBJ1-4 | TRBV7-9 | NA | TGTGCCAGCAGCACGGGAACGAATGAAAAACTGTTTTTT | CASSTGTNEKLFF
NA | TRBJ1-2 | TRBV10-3 | NA | TGTGCCATCAGTGAGTCGGGAAGGGGCTACACCTTC | CAISESGRGYTF
NA | TRBJ1-6 | TRBV18 | NA | TGTGCCAGCTCACCACAGGGGGACTATAATTCACCCCTCCACTTT | CASSPQGDYNSPLHF
NA | TRBJ2-7 | TRBV5-4 | TRBD2 | TGTGCCCTGAGCCGCGGGGGGACACCGTCTCTCTACTACGAGCAGTACTTC | CALSRGGTPSLYYEQYF
NA | TRBJ2-2 | TRBV14 | TRBD2 | TGTGCCAGCAGCCATATTAGCGGGAGAACCGGGGAGCTGTTTTTT | CASSHISGRTGELFF
NA | TRBJ2-3 | TRBV2 | NA | TGTGCCAGCGGGCTAGTCACAGATACGCAGTATTTT | CASGLVTDTQYF
NA | TRBJ2-7 | TRBV11-2 | TRBD2 | TGTGCCAGCAGCTTAGAAGCTAGCGGGAGCACCTACGAGCAGTACTTC | CASSLEASGSTYEQYF
NA | TRBJ2-3 | TRBV25-1 | NA | TGTGCCAGCAGTGGGGGGCCCAGCACAGATACGCAGTATTTT | CASSGGPSTDTQYF
once | TRBJ2-3 | TRBV5-6 | NA | TGTGCCAGCAGCCGGAGGGGGAGCACAGATACGCAGTATTTT | CASSRRGSTDTQYF
NA | TRBJ2-1 | TRBV5-6 | TRBD2 | TGTGCCAGCAGCTCCTGGGGCGGGAGCTCGTACAATGAGCAGTTCTTC | CASSSWGGSSYNEQFF
NA | TRBJ2-6 | TRBV18 | NA | TGTGCCAGCTCACCGGTGGGAGACTCTGGGGCCAACGTCCTGACTTTC | CASSPVGDSGANVLTF
NA | TRBJ2-5 | TRBV5-4 | TRBD2 | TGTGCCAGCAGCTCGACTAGCGGGGGGGCCTTGGGAGAGACCCAGTACTTC | CASSSTSGGALGETQYF
NA | TRBJ2-6 | TRBV10-3 | NA | TGTGCCAACAAACAGGGACCTGGGGCCAACGTCCTGACTTTC | CANKQGPGANVLTF
NA | TRBJ2-1 | TRBV4-1 | TRBD2 | TGCGCCAGCAGCCAAGGGACCGGGAGGGCCCGGACCTACAATGAGCAGTTCTTC | CASSQGTGRARTYNEQFF
NA | TRBJ1-3 | TRBV30 | TRBD1 | TGTGCCTGGAGTTACAGGGGATCCTCTGGAAACACCATATATTTT | CAWSYRGSSGNTIYF